The entry below gives a single T cell receptor beta chain sequence along with its context. Its specificity is unknown. This record belongs to a study of OX40 agonist ivuxolimab in advanced cancers. Background on the study: Those enrolled were approximately 83% male, with a mean age of around 55 years and ages from about 20 to 79. General observations from the study: Expanded clones were, on average, more numerous among CD8+ T cells than CD4+. The antigens recognized by the expanded peripheral T cells, that is their antigen specificity, were not determined. Those patients achieving a partial response at 0.1-3.0 mg/kg showed among the lowest clonal expansion.

The method was immunoSEQ multiplex PCR; TCRdb's version includes in-frame clones alone and lacks a portion of them. The sample contains about 58,000 clones, roughly 80% of which appear only once. Trimming left V 0 bases short and J 0 bases short, with 12 bases between. Looked up from germline, CDR1 is SGHTA and CDR2 is FQGNSA. The CDR3 has 17 residues. The sequencing used CD4+ or CD8+ T cells sorted from blood, collected in a trial of the OX40 agonist ivuxolimab. The source is an adult with an advanced solid tumor such as melanoma, head and neck, liver or kidney cancer. This rearrangement joins TRBV7-2 to TRBJ2-1, with D uncertain. CDR3 nucleotides: TGTGCCAGCAGCTTAGCGCTTGGGCTAAACTCCTACAATGAGCAGTTCTTC. Translated, it gives CASSLALGLNSYNEQFF.